What follows are 13 T cell receptor beta chains derived from one specimen sequenced in a study of blood T cell repertoires in COVID-19. Profiled with immunoSEQ multiplex PCR; TCRdb holds only in-frame clones, not every one. The sample consists of 650,000 to 800,000 clones, about 87% of them appearing once. The sample consisted of peripheral blood. These receptors all come from a woman younger than 35 with acute or convalescent COVID-19.

This clone was counted a single time. This chain joins TRBV11-2 and TRBJ1-1; 9 bases agree with TRBD1. The CDR3 runs to 18 residues. The V gene's germline CDR1 is SGHAT and CDR2 FQNNGV. V lost 5 bases and J lost 0; bases outside the gene matches: 13. The chain's CDR3 is CASSQPTGQGIMNTEAFF. As DNA, the CDR3 is TGTGCCAGCAGCCAACCTACGGGACAGGGCATCATGAACACTGAAGCTTTCTTT. The variable domain in full, with the rest retrieved from reference TRBV11-2 and TRBJ1-1, is EAGVAQSPRYKIIEKRQSVAFWCNPISGHATLYWYQQILGQGPKLLIQFQNNGVVDDSQLPKDRFSAERLKGVDSTLKIQPAKLEDSAVYLCASSQPTGQGIMNTEAFFGQGTRLTVV.

V usage is TRBV7-2 and J usage is TRBJ1-2, with TRBD1 identical over 10 bases. The CDR3 loop spans 14 amino acids. Germline CDR1 is SGHTA and CDR2 is FQGNSA. Trimming at V came to 5 bases and at J to 4 bases, leaving 4 bases not matched to a gene. CDR3 in DNA: TGTGCCAGCAGCCTCGGACAGGGGGGCTATGGCTACACCTTC. It encodes CASSLGQGGYGYTF. Using reference TRBV7-2 and TRBJ1-2 for the parts outside the CDR3, the full variable domain is GAGVSQSPSNKVTEKGKDVELRCDPISGHTALYWYRQSLGQGLEFLIYFQGNSAPDKSGLPSDRFSAERTGGSVSTLTIQRTQQEDSAVYLCASSLGQGGYGYTFGSGTRLTVV.

The chain uses TRBV10-3 and TRBJ2-1; TRBD1 matches 8 bases. The V and J ends lost 9 bases and 5 bases, in that order; junction bases with no gene match: 3. Germline V gene sequence: CDR1 ENHRY, CDR2 SYGVKD. The CDR3 sequence is 12 residues long. The CDR3 DNA is TGTGCCATACAGACAGGGGACAATGAGCAGTTCTTC. Encoded protein: CAIQTGDNEQFF.

The rearrangement joins TRBV6-4 to TRBJ1-1; D gene uncertain. The germline V and J ends were trimmed by 6 bases and 7 bases, with 18 bases remaining between them. The CDR3 is 14 amino acids. Germline lookup yields CDR1 MRHNA and CDR2 SNTAGT. For the CDR3, the DNA is TGTGCCAGCAGGCGAAGCACAATCACGGGTGAAGCTTTCTTT. Translated, it gives CASRRSTITGEAFF.

V usage is TRBV4-1 and J usage is TRBJ1-5; the D is unclear. Germline CDR1 and CDR2: MGHRA and YSYEKL. CDR3 size: 16 residues. The V and J ends lost 0 bases and 1 base respectively, with 10 bases between them. This CDR3 is CASSQDTSVSNQPQHF. Written as DNA, the CDR3 is TGCGCCAGCAGCCAAGATACGAGTGTCAGCAATCAGCCCCAGCATTTT.

The chain joins TRBV27 to TRBJ2-2; 9 bases agree with TRBD2. The CDR3 has 17 residues. V shed 3 bases, J shed 3 bases, and the junction held 8 bases outside the gene matches. CDR1 is MNHEY and CDR2 is SMNVEV in the germline V gene (reference sequence). The CDR3 sequence is CASSFLAGWGDTGELFF. The CDR3 DNA reads as TGTGCCAGCAGTTTTCTAGCGGGGTGGGGGGACACCGGGGAGCTGTTTTTT.

The CDR3 coding sequence is TGTGCCAGCAGCTCACTGCCAGAACTATCACCCCTCCACTTT. Translated: CASSSLPELSPLHF. The chain recombines TRBV5-6 with TRBJ1-6, with D uncertain. V lost 3 bases, J lost 10 bases, and 14 bases lay in between. The CDR3 is 14 residues long. Per germline, CDR1 SGHDT and CDR2 YYEEEE.

This clone was detected once. The rearrangement joins TRBV9 to TRBJ1-2, with 7 nucleotides matching TRBD1. Germline V gene sequence: CDR1 SGDLS, CDR2 YYNGEE. J was trimmed by 8 bases and V by 1 base; bases with no gene match: 14. There are 16 residues in the CDR3. The CDR3 nucleotides read TGTGCCAGCAGCGTACGTCGGGACAGAGGCCATAGAGGCTACACCTTC. It specifies CASSVRRDRGHRGYTF. Drawing the rest from reference TRBV9 and TRBJ1-2, the complete variable domain is DSGVTQTPKHLITATGQRVTLRCSPRSGDLSVYWYQQSLDQGLQFLIQYYNGEERAKGNILERFSAQQFPDLHSELNLSSLELGDSALYFCASSVRRDRGHRGYTFGSGTRLTVV.

This chain joins TRBV3-1 (or the pseudogene TRBV3-2) and TRBJ1-2, with a tentative D call TRBD1 (6 bases). Germline loops: CDR1 LGHDT, CDR2 YNNKEL (reference sequence). With 0 bases removed from V and 7 bases from J, the gap between germline ends came to 6 bases. The CDR3 has 12 amino acids. As DNA, the CDR3 is TGTGCCAGCAGCCAAGACAGGGGTGGCTACACCTTC. Its translation is CASSQDRGGYTF.

The V gene is TRBV24-1, the J gene TRBJ2-1, with TRBD2 matching over 9 bases. Germline trimming cut 1 base from V and 3 bases from J; bases unmatched to any gene: 3. The germline gives CDR1 KGHDR, CDR2 SFDVKD. CDR3 length: 16 amino acids. The CDR3 DNA reads TGTGCCACCAGTGATTTTAGCGGGGGTCTCTACAATGAGCAGTTCTTC. It codes for CATSDFSGGLYNEQFF.

This sequence joins TRBV7-2 and TRBJ1-1; a possible D gene is TRBD1 (5 bases). Germline-derived CDR1 and CDR2 are SGHTA and FQGNSA. V lost 3 bases to trimming and J lost 1 base, with 12 bases between them. There are 15 residues in the CDR3. CDR3 region: CASSFSQGSNTEAFF. The CDR3 DNA reads as TGTGCCAGCAGCTTCTCCCAGGGTTCGAACACTGAAGCTTTCTTT. Filled out from reference TRBV7-2 and TRBJ1-1, the complete variable domain reads GAGVSQSPSNKVTEKGKDVELRCDPISGHTALYWYRQSLGQGLEFLIYFQGNSAPDKSGLPSDRFSAERTGGSVSTLTIQRTQQEDSAVYLCASSFSQGSNTEAFFGQGTRLTVV.

This clone has a single count. The V call is TRBV7-9, the J call TRBJ1-4; 7 bases align to TRBD1. V was pared by 4 bases and J by 4 bases, with 6 bases of the junction left unmatched. This CDR3 is 15 amino acids long. Germline CDR1 reads SEHNR; CDR2 reads FQNEAQ (reference sequence). The CDR3 loop is CASSSATGSNEKLFF. The CDR3 bases are TGTGCCAGCAGCTCCGCGACAGGGAGTAATGAAAAACTGTTTTTT.

This clone showed up just a few times. This chain uses TRBV11-2 with TRBJ1-6; possible D gene TRBD1, 5 bases. V shed 4 bases and J shed 4 bases, with 14 bases lying between them. Looked up from germline, CDR1 is SGHAT and CDR2 is FQNNGV. This CDR3 has 16 residues. CDR3 DNA: TGTGCCAGCAGCTCAGGGACGGGGGGATATAATTCACCCCTCCACTTT. The encoded protein is CASSSGTGGYNSPLHF.